The rows below give T cell receptor beta chains drawn from one sample of a study of PD-1 blockade in classical Hodgkin lymphoma. The data were produced by immunoSEQ multiplex PCR, yet TCRdb's version contains in-frame clones alone and is incomplete. The sample carries about 19,000 clones, 86% recorded once. Source: peripheral blood mononuclear cells (PBMCs), taken before the second cycle of nivolumab. These receptors were obtained from a human donor with classical Hodgkin lymphoma. Both conserved end residues are trimmed from each CDR3.

j_call v_call cdr3_aa
NA TRBV19 ASSIVGRGYEQY
TRBJ2-7 TRBV29-1 SVIGLAGGIKYEQY
TRBJ2-3 TRBV5-1 ASNGGLTDTQY
TRBJ1-2 TRBV27 ASRPTTGIYGYT
TRBJ1-2 TRBV6-6 ASSSGFFSYGYT
NA TRBV10-3 AISESGVAAIYEQY
TRBJ1-1 TRBV6-5 ASRPPRRDTEAF
TRBJ1-1 TRBV6-5 ASSYTENTEAF
TRBJ2-7 TRBV9 ASSAGGEQY
TRBJ1-2 TRBV9 ASSVGTGNYGYT
TRBJ2-1 TRBV23-1 ASSQYWGTSDSLWGNEQF
TRBJ2-7 TRBV6-5 ASSWGGGAYEQY
TRBJ1-1 TRBV7-9 ASSLGGGNTEAF
TRBJ2-1 TRBV5-1 ASSLALAGGTHEQF
TRBJ1-3 TRBV5-1 ASSLESTGVGNTIY
TRBJ1-5 TRBV2 ASLKEGAQGPGGGNQPQH
TRBJ1-5 TRBV9 ASSLNGQSNQPQH
TRBJ2-7 TRBV7-8 ASSLAAEVYEQY
TRBJ2-2 TRBV5-1 ASSLDAGELF
TRBJ1-6 TRBV6-6 ASSYSFSSYNSPLH
TRBJ1-1 TRBV10-3 AISESRNLVTQAF
TRBJ2-7 TRBV4-2 ASSQSSTGYSYEQY
TRBJ2-7 TRBV7-8 ASSFAGIGTEQY
TRBJ2-7 TRBV5-8 ASSLRPGGGYEQY
TRBJ2-5 TRBV29-1 SVEGLWGEETQY
TRBJ2-7 TRBV6-1 ASSEAGGSYEQY
TRBJ1-1 TRBV27 ASSLKPRNTEAF
TRBJ2-3 TRBV7-9 ASSGGLALADTQY
TRBJ2-4 TRBV6-5 ATRGRVMAKNIQY
TRBJ2-3 TRBV7-2 ASSLEVTQY